This TCR beta chain was obtained from a study of spatial heterogeneity in lung cancer. This clonotype was observed many times. The antigen remains unidentified. The presence of a unique molecular identifier marked each TCR cDNA molecule. TCRdb processed the 5' RACE reads anew with MiXCR; each CDR3 protein has one entry. This sample carries about 80,000 distinct CDR3 sequences, roughly 8% of them seen once, and the ten largest clones take 6.8%. Study-wide results and limits: Ubiquitous expanded tumor TCRs were observed in blood more at resection than follow-up.

The time point: sample taken at primary tumor resection. Samples were donated by 72 untreated early-stage non-small cell lung cancer patients. Researchers sequenced whole RNA taken from tumor, nontumor lung or frozen PBMC without sorting. V shed 3 bases and J shed 2 bases, with 6 bases lying between them. This CDR3 region has 12 residues. CDR1 and CDR2 (germline): DFQATT, SNEGSKA (reference sequence). The sequencing here drew on PBMCs, taken at surgery. The chain links TRBV20-1 to TRBJ2-3; unclear D gene. This sequence was found in a male donor with early-stage non-small cell lung cancer. CDR3 in DNA: TGCAGTGCTAGTCGCCTCACAGATACGCAGTATTTT. Translating it yields CSASRLTDTQYF.